These 29 T cell receptor beta chains share one sample of origin, sequenced in a study of cytomegalovirus exposure and HLA in healthy donors. 60 Vbeta and 13 Jbeta primers were used in PCR. Profiling relied on immunoSEQ multiplex PCR, and the TCRdb table lists in-frame clones only, not all of them. The data show around 160,000 clones, with around 70% seen just once and 4% to 5% held by the top ten. Sequenced sample: PBMCs. The receptors shown here come from a man between 18 and 35 years old in good health and CMV-seropositive.

This sequence joins TRBV15 and TRBJ2-3; 12 bases agree with TRBD1. With V trimmed by 5 bases and J by 1 base, 16 bases remained unmatched. CDR3 length: 20 amino acids. Per germline, CDR1 LNHNV and CDR2 YYDKDF (reference sequence). CDR3 region: CATSAHPRDRGRGGTDTQYF. CDR3 DNA: TGTGCCACCAGCGCACACCCCCGGGACAGGGGGCGAGGAGGCACAGATACGCAGTATTTT.

This clone was counted a single time. The rearrangement links TRBV13 to TRBJ1-2, with D possibly being TRBD1 (5 bases). V was trimmed by 0 bases and J by 10 bases, leaving 12 bases between them. CDR3 length equals 13 residues. CDR1 is PRHDT and CDR2 is FYEKMQ in the germline V gene (reference sequence). The chain's CDR3 is CASSLGGRAVYTF. The CDR3 nucleotides are TGTGCCAGCAGCTTAGGCGGCAGGGCGGTCTACACCTTC.

This chain links TRBV4-2 with TRBJ2-2; D unclear. The V gene lost 0 bases and the J gene lost 0 bases, with 5 bases spanning the gap. Germline CDR1 reads LGHNA; CDR2 reads YNFKEQ. The CDR3 has 15 amino acids. In DNA form, the CDR3 reads TGTGCCAGCAGCCAAGACCCTACGAACACCGGGGAGCTGTTTTTT. It yields the protein CASSQDPTNTGELFF.

The chain joins TRBV7-2 to TRBJ2-3, with 10 bases lining up with TRBD2. The CDR3 totals 17 residues. The V segment lost 2 bases and the J segment 2 bases; nucleotides outside the gene matches: 7. Per the germline V gene, CDR1 is SGHTA and CDR2 is FQGNSA. This chain's CDR3 is CASSLTGTSANTDTQYF. The CDR3 coding sequence is TGTGCCAGCAGCTTAACCGGGACTAGCGCAAACACAGATACGCAGTATTTT.

The CDR3 protein is CASSLGLRGTPYEQYV. The CDR3 DNA follows: TGTGCCAGCAGCTTAGGCCTCAGGGGGACCCCCTACGAGCAGTACGTC. The V call is TRBV11-2, the J call TRBJ2-7; 7 bases are shared with TRBD1. The CDR3 is 16 amino acids. Germline V lookup: CDR1 SGHAT, CDR2 FQNNGV. V dropped 1 base and J dropped 2; count of bases not matched to a gene: 8.

V gene TRBV7-9 combines with J gene TRBJ1-2; TRBD1 matches at 8 bases. Germline V gives CDR1 SEHNR, CDR2 FQNEAQ (reference sequence). V was pared by 3 bases and J by 0 bases, with 12 bases of the junction left unmatched. The CDR3 extends over 18 amino acids. The CDR3: CASSFVTGDGAANYGYTF. DNA for the CDR3: TGTGCCAGCAGCTTTGTGACAGGGGATGGGGCGGCTAACTATGGCTACACCTTC.

The chain is built from TRBV19 and TRBJ1-1; 12 nucleotides align to TRBD1. The CDR3 covers 17 residues. CDR1 and CDR2 (germline): LNHDA, SQIVND (reference sequence). With 5 bases clipped from V and 5 bases from J, the junction kept 12 bases outside the gene matches. CDR3 loop: CASSPSRDRGRGTEAFF. The CDR3 DNA reads as TGTGCCAGTAGTCCGTCCCGGGACAGGGGGCGAGGGACTGAAGCTTTCTTT.

This rearrangement joins TRBV6-5 to TRBJ2-5; no reliable D call. Germline V CDR1 and CDR2: MNHEY, SVGAGI. V dropped 3 bases and J dropped 0 bases, with 8 bases sitting between them. This CDR3 is 14 amino acids long. CDR3: CASSYSGHQETQYF. CDR3 nucleotide sequence: TGTGCCAGCAGTTATTCGGGTCACCAAGAGACCCAGTACTTC.

The chain joins TRBV28 to TRBJ1-1; TRBD1 agrees at 7 bases. This CDR3 is built from 14 residues. Germline-derived CDR1 and CDR2 are MDHEN and SYDVKM. V gave up 5 bases and J gave up 6 bases; unmatched junction bases: 9. The CDR3 DNA follows: TGTGCCAGCAGTGACAGGGTTTTTCTTGCTGAAGCTTTCTTT. Its protein product is CASSDRVFLAEAFF.

This chain uses TRBV29-1 with TRBJ1-2, with 8 bases lining up with TRBD1. CDR1 and CDR2 from the germline V gene are SQVTM and ANQGSEA. The ends lost 0 bases at V and 8 bases at J; junction bases unmatched: 8. The CDR3 is 14 amino acids. The CDR3 nucleotides are TGCAGCGTTGAAGAGAGAGGACAGGGCCGGGGCTACACCTTC. This encodes CSVEERGQGRGYTF.

This clone turned up a few times. This chain links TRBV6-1 with TRBJ1-3, with D possibly TRBD1 on 6 matching bases. The CDR3 contains 13 residues. Trimming pared 1 base from V and 7 bases from J, leaving 8 bases between. Looked up from germline, CDR1 is MNHNS and CDR2 is SASEGT. The CDR3 region is CASSEGTDNTIYF. The CDR3 DNA reads as TGTGCCAGCAGTGAAGGGACAGATAACACCATATATTTT.

This chain uses TRBV9 with TRBJ1-1; the D gene is possibly TRBD1 (5 bases). This CDR3 is 15 amino acids long. With 4 bases removed from V and 3 bases from J, the gap between germline ends came to 16 bases. Germline CDR1 is SGDLS and CDR2 is YYNGEE. This CDR3 is CASSPRQTLDTEAFF. The CDR3 DNA reads as TGTGCCAGCAGCCCCCGACAGACCTTAGACACTGAAGCTTTCTTT.

The chain carries TRBV4-1 and TRBJ2-1; 9 nucleotides match TRBD1. Germline loops: CDR1 MGHRA, CDR2 YSYEKL. The junction had 12 bases not matched to a gene; V was cut back by 1 base and J by 8 bases. The length of the CDR3 is 17 residues. The CDR3: CASSQAAGTGRVYEQFF. The CDR3 DNA follows: TGCGCCAGCAGCCAAGCCGCCGGGACAGGGAGGGTCTATGAGCAGTTCTTC.

The chain links TRBV15 to TRBJ2-6, with 7 nucleotides matching TRBD1. The CDR3 extends over 15 amino acids. V lost 8 bases to trimming and J lost 4 bases; unmatched junction nucleotides: 8. The germline gives CDR1 LNHNV, CDR2 YYDKDF (reference sequence). DNA for the CDR3: TGTGCCACCGCTTCCTGGGGACAGGGGGCCAACGTCCTGACTTTC. It codes for CATASWGQGANVLTF.

This clone was counted once. V usage is TRBV10-3 and J usage is TRBJ2-7; 10 bases map to TRBD1. The germline V gene has CDR1 ENHRY and CDR2 SYGVKD. The CDR3 has 14 amino acids. The V and J ends lost 6 bases and 6 bases, in that order; junction bases with no gene match: 8. This CDR3 reads CAISGTGERGEQYV. DNA of the CDR3: TGTGCCATCAGCGGGACAGGGGAGCGGGGCGAGCAGTACGTC.

This chain connects TRBV10-3 to TRBJ1-2, with D possibly matching TRBD1 (6 bases). Trimming took 5 bases from V and 6 from J, leaving 13 bases between them. This CDR3 has 13 amino acids. The V gene's germline CDR1 is ENHRY and CDR2 SYGVKD. The CDR3 sequence: CAISSLGGDGYTF. The DNA for the CDR3 is TGTGCCATCAGTTCCTTAGGGGGGGATGGCTACACCTTC.

The chain couples TRBV11-3 to TRBJ1-1, with D possibly TRBD1 on 5 matching bases. V shed 0 bases and J shed 5 bases, with 13 bases lying between them. CDR1 is SGHNT, CDR2 YENEEA, per germline. This CDR3 spans 15 amino acids. DNA of the CDR3: TGTGCCAGCAGCTTAGAGTGGGGGGGACGGACTGAAGCTTTCTTT. It specifies CASSLEWGGRTEAFF. Full variable domain (rest looked up from reference TRBV11-3 and TRBJ1-1): EAGVVQSPRYKIIEKKQPVAFWCNPISGHNTLYWYLQNLGQGPELLIRYENEEAVDDSQLPKDRFSAERLKGVDSTLKIQPAELGDSAVYLCASSLEWGGRTEAFFGQGTRLTVV.

The chain links TRBV5-1 to TRBJ1-1, with 11 bases aligning to TRBD1. Germline CDR1 and CDR2: SGHRS and YFSETQ. Trimming removed 2 bases from V and 0 bases from J; junction bases left unmatched: 12. CDR3 size: 19 residues. CDR3 coding DNA: TGCGCCAGCAGCTTTGAATCACCGGGACAGGGGGGAGTGAACACTGAAGCTTTCTTT. This sequence encodes CASSFESPGQGGVNTEAFF.

The V gene is TRBV5-4, the J gene TRBJ2-7, with D possibly TRBD1 on 6 matching bases. V was clipped by 5 bases and J by 6 bases, with 15 bases between them. This CDR3 comprises 13 residues. Germline V lookup: CDR1 SGHNT, CDR2 YYREEE (reference sequence). CDR3: CASSNPTGREQYV. The CDR3 DNA sequence: TGTGCCAGCAGTAACCCCACAGGGCGCGAGCAGTACGTC.

The chain combines TRBV13 with TRBJ1-1; D call uncertain. Germline-derived CDR1 and CDR2 are PRHDT and FYEKMQ (reference sequence). V lost 2 bases to trimming and J lost 0 bases, with 10 bases between them. The CDR3 consists of 15 residues. CDR3 protein: CASSLRPGMNTEAFF. The CDR3 DNA reads as TGTGCCAGCAGCTTACGTCCAGGCATGAACACTGAAGCTTTCTTT.

The rearrangement joins TRBV6-1 to TRBJ2-6, with 7 bases that match TRBD1. Trimming at V came to 3 bases and at J to 0 bases, leaving 8 bases not matched to a gene. Germline assignment: CDR1 MNHNS and CDR2 SASEGT. The CDR3 spans 18 residues. This CDR3 reads CASSDLGQRNSGANVLTF. DNA of the CDR3: TGTGCCAGCAGTGACCTGGGACAGAGAAACTCTGGGGCCAACGTCCTGACTTTC.

The chain recombines TRBV19 with TRBJ1-1, with 9 positions matching TRBD1. Losses at the gene ends were 6 bases for V and 0 bases for J; bases not matched to a gene: 5. CDR1 is LNHDA, CDR2 SQIVND, per germline (reference sequence). The CDR3 covers 15 residues. This CDR3 reads CASSTGGEMNTEAFF. Here the CDR3 DNA reads TGTGCCAGTAGCACAGGGGGCGAGATGAACACTGAAGCTTTCTTT.

The table lists this clone with a few counts. The chain couples TRBV5-1 to TRBJ2-2; D gene unclear. The germline V gene has CDR1 SGHRS and CDR2 YFSETQ. V gave up 0 bases and J gave up 0 bases, with 15 bases separating them. The CDR3 consists of 18 residues. The CDR3 here is CASSLGPTLGPNTGELFF. The CDR3 DNA is TGCGCCAGCAGCTTGGGCCCGACTCTCGGTCCGAACACCGGGGAGCTGTTTTTT.

The J gene is TRBJ2-3, the V gene TRBV7-9; TRBD2 aligns across 12 bases. Per the germline V gene, CDR1 is SEHNR and CDR2 is FQNEAQ (reference sequence). Trimming cost V 4 bases and J 3 bases; bases outside gene matches: 2. The CDR3 sequence is 15 residues long. The CDR3 nucleotides read TGTGCCAGCAGCTCTAGCGGGAGGGGTACAGATACGCAGTATTTT. Protein product: CASSSSGRGTDTQYF.

This clone was observed a single time. The gene calls are TRBV27 and TRBJ1-1; D not resolved. The CDR3 contains 15 residues. Germline CDR1 MNHEY, CDR2 SMNVEV (reference sequence). With 0 bases removed from V and 2 bases from J, the gap between germline ends came to 10 bases. The CDR3 region is CASSLSPGINTEAFF. DNA of the CDR3: TGTGCCAGCAGTTTATCGCCGGGGATAAACACTGAAGCTTTCTTT.

The V and J genes are TRBV2 and TRBJ2-5; D might be TRBD2 (7 bases). V was pared by 6 bases and J by 5 bases, with 22 bases between. The CDR3 covers 16 residues. The germline V gene has CDR1 SNHLY and CDR2 FYNNEI. CDR3 sequence: CASRPGRQGGEETQYF. The CDR3 bases are TGTGCCAGCAGGCCGGGGCGGCAAGGGGGGGAGGAGACCCAGTACTTC.

The chain is built from TRBV4-2 and TRBJ1-5, with D unclear. The V end was cut by 1 base, the J end by 3 bases, with 10 bases between. Germline V lookup: CDR1 LGHNA, CDR2 YNFKEQ. CDR3 length: 15 residues. Here the CDR3 reads CASSQATGPNQPQHF. DNA of the CDR3: TGTGCCAGCAGCCAAGCTACCGGTCCCAATCAGCCCCAGCATTTT.

This chain uses TRBV27 with TRBJ1-1; TRBD1 might be the D (6 bases). Germline V gene data show CDR1 as MNHEY and CDR2 as SMNVEV (reference sequence). Between the trimmed V and J ends, which lost 5 bases and 0 bases, there was a span of 7 bases. This CDR3 has 13 residues. The CDR3 DNA reads TGTGCCAGCAGTACAGGGCTGAACACTGAAGCTTTCTTT. This sequence encodes CASSTGLNTEAFF.

V usage is TRBV5-4 and J usage is TRBJ2-2; 11 nucleotides line up with TRBD2. The CDR3 is made up of 15 amino acids. Germline-derived CDR1 and CDR2 are SGHNT and YYREEE (reference sequence). Trimming at V came to 1 base and at J to 6 bases, leaving 2 bases not matched to a gene. CDR3 amino acids: CASSLISGGAGELFF. The CDR3 nucleotides read TGTGCCAGCAGCTTGATTAGCGGGGGGGCCGGGGAGCTGTTTTTT.